This TCR beta chain comes out of a study of T-cell reconstitution after alpha-beta-depleted transplantation in children. This clonotype was detected many times. The authors prepared the TCRbeta library with unique molecular identifiers. One entry per CDR3 protein results from TCRdb running MiXCR on the PCR reads. The sample includes a few hundred thousand distinct CDR3 sequences, 10% of them seen just once. This sequence was found in a human donor who donated a stem cell graft to a child with acute lymphoblastic leukemia. The sample was PBMCs from the stem cell graft donor, taken from the stem cell graft.

CDR3 nucleotides: TGCGCCAGCAGCTTGTTACAGGGAGGGAATGAGCAGTTCTTC. Its protein is CASSLLQGGNEQFF. The chain has TRBV5-1 and TRBJ2-1; perhaps TRBD2 as D (7 bases). This CDR3 has 14 amino acids. Germline assignment: CDR1 SGHRS and CDR2 YFSETQ. Trimming cost V 1 base and J 7 bases, with 12 bases left between them.